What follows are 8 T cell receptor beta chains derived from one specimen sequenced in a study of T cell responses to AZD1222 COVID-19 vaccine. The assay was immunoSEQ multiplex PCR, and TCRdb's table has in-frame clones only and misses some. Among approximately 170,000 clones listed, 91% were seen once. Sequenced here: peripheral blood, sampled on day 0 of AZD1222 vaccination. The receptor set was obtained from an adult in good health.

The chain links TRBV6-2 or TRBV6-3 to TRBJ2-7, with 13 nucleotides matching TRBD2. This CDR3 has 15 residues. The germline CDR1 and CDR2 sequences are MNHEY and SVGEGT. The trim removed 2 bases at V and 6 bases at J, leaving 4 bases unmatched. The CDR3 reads CASSYGGLAGSEQYF. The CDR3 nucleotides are TGTGCCAGCAGTTACGGGGGACTAGCGGGATCCGAGCAGTACTTC.

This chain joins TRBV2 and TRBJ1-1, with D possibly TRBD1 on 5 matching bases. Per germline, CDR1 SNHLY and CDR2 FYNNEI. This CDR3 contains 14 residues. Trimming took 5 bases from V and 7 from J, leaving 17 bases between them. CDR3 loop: CASSWGDGIGEAFF. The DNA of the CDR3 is TGTGCCAGCAGTTGGGGGGACGGGATCGGTGAAGCTTTCTTT. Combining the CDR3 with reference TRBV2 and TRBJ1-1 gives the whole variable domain EPEVTQTPSHQVTQMGQEVILRCVPISNHLYFYWYRQILGQKVEFLVSFYNNEISEKSEIFDDQFSVERPDGSNFTLKIRSTKLEDSAMYFCASSWGDGIGEAFFGQGTRLTVV.

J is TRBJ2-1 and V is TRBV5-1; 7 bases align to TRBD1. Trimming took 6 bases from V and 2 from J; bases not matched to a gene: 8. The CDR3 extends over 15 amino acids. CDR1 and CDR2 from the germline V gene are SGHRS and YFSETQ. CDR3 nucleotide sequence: TGCGCCAGCACCGGGACAGCGCTAACCTACAATGAGCAGTTCTTC. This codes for CASTGTALTYNEQFF.

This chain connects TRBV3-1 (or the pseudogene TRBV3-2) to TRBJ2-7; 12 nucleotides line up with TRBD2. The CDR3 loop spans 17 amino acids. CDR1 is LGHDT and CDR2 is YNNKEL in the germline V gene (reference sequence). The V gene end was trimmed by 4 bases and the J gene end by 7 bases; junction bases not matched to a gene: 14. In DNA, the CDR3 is TGTGCCAGCAGCCTCGGTAAGACTAGCGGGAGCTTAGGGGAGCAGTACTTC. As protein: CASSLGKTSGSLGEQYF.

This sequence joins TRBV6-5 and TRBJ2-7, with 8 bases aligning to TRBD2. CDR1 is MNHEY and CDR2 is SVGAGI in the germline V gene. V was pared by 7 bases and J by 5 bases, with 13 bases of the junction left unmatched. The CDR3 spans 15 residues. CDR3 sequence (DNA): TGTGCCAGCACTCCTCCCGGCGGGGGGTTCCACGAGCAGTACTTC. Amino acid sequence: CASTPPGGGFHEQYF.

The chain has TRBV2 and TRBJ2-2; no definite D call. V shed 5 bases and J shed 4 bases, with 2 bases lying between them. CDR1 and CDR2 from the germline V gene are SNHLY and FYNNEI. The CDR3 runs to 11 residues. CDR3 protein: CASSLTGELFF. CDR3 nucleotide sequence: TGTGCCAGCAGTCTCACCGGGGAGCTGTTTTTT.

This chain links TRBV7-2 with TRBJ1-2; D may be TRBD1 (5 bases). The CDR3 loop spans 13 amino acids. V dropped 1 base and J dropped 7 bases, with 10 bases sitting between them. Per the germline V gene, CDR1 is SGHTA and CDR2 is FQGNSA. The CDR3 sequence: CASSLDRWSGYTF. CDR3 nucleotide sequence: TGTGCCAGCAGCTTAGACAGGTGGAGTGGCTACACCTTC.

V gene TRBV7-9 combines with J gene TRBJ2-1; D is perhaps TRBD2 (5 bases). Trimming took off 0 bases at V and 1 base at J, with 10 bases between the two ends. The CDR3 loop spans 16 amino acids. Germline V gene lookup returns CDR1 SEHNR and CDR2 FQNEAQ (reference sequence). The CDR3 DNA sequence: TGTGCCAGCAGCTTAGCGACTACACAGTCCTACAATGAGCAGTTCTTC. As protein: CASSLATTQSYNEQFF.